Listed here are 4 T cell receptor beta chains from one sample, sequenced in a study of T cells in Graves' hyperthyroidism and ophthalmopathy. Authors of the study amplified TCR beta CDR3 regions from RNA transcripts. HTBI primers were used for first-round RT-PCR of the TCR CDR3. Each CDR3 protein is one row after TCRdb ran MiXCR on the multiplex PCR reads. The sample comprises about 350,000 distinct CDR3 sequences, 11% to 15% of which are singletons, and approximately 25% rests with the top ten. Material for sequencing was blood. The receptors originated from a young woman with Graves' hyperthyroidism.

This clonotype turned up a few times. V is TRBV5-1 and J is TRBJ2-5, with 8 bases matching TRBD2. Germline assignment: CDR1 SGHRS and CDR2 YFSETQ. The CDR3 runs to 15 residues. The junction had 5 bases not matched to a gene; V was cut back by 4 bases and J by 0 bases. The CDR3 bases are TGCGCCAGCAGCGTCCTAGCGGGTAACCAAGAGACCCAGTACTTC. Protein product: CASSVLAGNQETQYF.

This clonotype was found many times. This chain uses TRBV7-2 with TRBJ2-7, with D uncertain. This CDR3 is 13 amino acids long. Germline values: CDR1 SGHTA, CDR2 FQGNSA. Trimming took 0 bases from V and 4 from J, leaving 7 bases between them. The CDR3, as DNA: TGTGCCAGCAGCTTAGCGATTGGGTACGAGCAGTACTTC. This sequence encodes CASSLAIGYEQYF.

J is TRBJ2-7 and V is TRBV11-2; TRBD1 matches 7 bases. The CDR3 is made up of 15 amino acids. The junction had 8 bases not matched to a gene; V was cut back by 5 bases and J by 1 base. Germline CDR1 SGHAT, CDR2 FQNNGV. The CDR3 sequence is CASSAWTGISYEQYF. In DNA, the CDR3 is TGTGCCAGCAGCGCCTGGACAGGAATTTCCTACGAGCAGTACTTC.

The rearrangement links TRBV6-1 to TRBJ1-1; D unresolved. There are 10 residues in the CDR3. Deletions cut 5 bases from V and 7 bases from J, with 5 bases between. CDR1 and CDR2 from the germline V gene are MNHNS and SASEGT. The CDR3 bases are TGTGCCAGCAGTTATCTTGAAGCTTTCTTT. It specifies CASSYLEAFF.